This T cell receptor (beta chain) was captured by sequencing in a study of early T cells in non-severe SARS-CoV-2 infection. Study-wide results and limits: VDJdb matching skewed toward anti-spike CD8 responses, missing private and CD4 specificities.

This clonotype was counted a few times. Its target is unknown. TCRdb used MiXCR to reprocess the 5' RACE reads, holding one entry per CDR3 protein. Of more than 85,000 distinct CDR3 sequences detected, about an eighth appear once; the ten largest clones hold approximately 6%. The CDR3 contains 12 residues. J gave up 9 bases and V 5 bases, and 7 bases lay outside the gene matches. The germline gives CDR1 MNHEY, CDR2 SMNVEV (reference sequence). The genes are TRBV27 and TRBJ2-7; TRBD2 aligns across 7 bases. This sequence was found in an adult who was a healthcare worker with PCR-confirmed SARS-CoV-2 infection or an uninfected control (not recorded which). Sequences were obtained from whole blood. CDR3 in amino acids: CASSTLWGGQYF. The CDR3 DNA reads TGTGCCAGCAGTACCCTGTGGGGGGGGCAGTACTTC.